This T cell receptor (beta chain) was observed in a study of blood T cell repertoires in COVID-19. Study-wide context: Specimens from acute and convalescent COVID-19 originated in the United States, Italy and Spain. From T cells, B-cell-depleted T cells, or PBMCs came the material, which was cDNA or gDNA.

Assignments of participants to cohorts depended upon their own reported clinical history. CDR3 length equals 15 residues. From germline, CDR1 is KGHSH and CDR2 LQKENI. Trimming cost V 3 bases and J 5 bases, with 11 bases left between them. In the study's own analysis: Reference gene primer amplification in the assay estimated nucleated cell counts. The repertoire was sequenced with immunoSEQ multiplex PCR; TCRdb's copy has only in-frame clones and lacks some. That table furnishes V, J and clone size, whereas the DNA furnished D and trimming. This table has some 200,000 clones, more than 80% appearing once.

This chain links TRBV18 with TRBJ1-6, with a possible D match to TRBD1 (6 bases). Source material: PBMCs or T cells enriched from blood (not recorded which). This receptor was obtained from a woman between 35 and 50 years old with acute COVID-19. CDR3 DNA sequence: TGTGCCAGCTCACCGCAGGGGCCAGATAATTCACCCCTCCACTTT. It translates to CASSPQGPDNSPLHF.